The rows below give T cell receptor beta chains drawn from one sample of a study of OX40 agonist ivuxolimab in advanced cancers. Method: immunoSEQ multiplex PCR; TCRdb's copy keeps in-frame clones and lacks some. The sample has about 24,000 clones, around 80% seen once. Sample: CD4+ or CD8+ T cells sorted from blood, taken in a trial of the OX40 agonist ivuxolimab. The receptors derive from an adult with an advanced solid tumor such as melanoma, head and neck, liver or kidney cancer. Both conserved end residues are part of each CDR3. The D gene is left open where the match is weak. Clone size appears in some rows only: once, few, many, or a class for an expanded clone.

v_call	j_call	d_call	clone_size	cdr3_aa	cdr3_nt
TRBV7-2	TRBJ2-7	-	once	CASSLGDGGLEQYF	TGTGCCAGCAGCTTAGGCGACGGTGGACTCGAGCAGTACTTC
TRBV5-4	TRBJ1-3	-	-	CASSSQVSGNTIYF	TGTGCCAGCAGCTCTCAAGTCTCTGGAAACACCATATATTTT
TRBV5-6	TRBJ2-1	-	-	CASSRTADIISSYNEQFF	TGTGCCAGCAGCCGAACGGCGGACATTATAAGCTCCTACAATGAGCAGTTCTTC
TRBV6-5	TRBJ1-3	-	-	CASSYSKQGLVNTIYF	TGTGCCAGCAGTTACTCGAAGCAAGGGCTGGTAAACACCATATATTTT
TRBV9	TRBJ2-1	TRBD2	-	CASSPRLAVGVEQFF	TGTGCCAGCAGCCCCCGACTAGCGGTGGGGGTTGAGCAGTTCTTC
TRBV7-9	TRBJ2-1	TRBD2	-	CASTSPSGFSYNEQFF	TGTGCCAGCACTTCCCCTAGCGGCTTCTCCTACAATGAGCAGTTCTTC
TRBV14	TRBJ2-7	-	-	CASSQDLQRSYEQYF	TGTGCCAGCAGCCAAGATCTGCAGCGCTCCTACGAGCAGTACTTC
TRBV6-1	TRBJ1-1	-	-	CASSALLGDTEAFF	TGTGCCAGCAGTGCACTTCTAGGTGACACTGAAGCTTTCTTT
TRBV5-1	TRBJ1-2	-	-	CASSPRGDNGYTF	TGCGCCAGCAGCCCGAGGGGAGACAATGGCTACACCTTC
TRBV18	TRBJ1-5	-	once	CASTPEGAGYGNQPQHF	TGTGCCAGCACCCCCGAAGGGGCAGGGTACGGCAATCAGCCCCAGCATTTT
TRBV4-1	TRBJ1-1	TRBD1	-	CASSQGWTGMNTEAFF	TGCGCCAGCAGCCAAGGATGGACAGGGATGAACACTGAAGCTTTCTTT
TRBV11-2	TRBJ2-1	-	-	CASSPNRDHNEQFF	TGTGCCAGCAGCCCAAACAGGGATCACAATGAGCAGTTCTTC
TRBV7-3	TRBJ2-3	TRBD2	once	CASSLTSGRDTQYF	TGTGCCAGCAGCTTAACTAGCGGGCGGGATACGCAGTATTTT
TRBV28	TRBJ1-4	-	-	CASSPGGPNEKLFF	TGTGCCAGCAGTCCCGGGGGGCCTAATGAAAAACTGTTTTTT
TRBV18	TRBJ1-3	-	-	CASSPPLGSGNTIYF	TGTGCCAGCTCACCACCGTTAGGGTCCGGAAACACCATATATTTT
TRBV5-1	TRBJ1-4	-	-	CASSFPGNEKLFF	TGCGCCAGCAGCTTCCCCGGGAATGAAAAACTGTTTTTT
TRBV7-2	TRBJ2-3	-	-	CASSLAGAGPTDTQYF	TGTGCCAGCAGCTTAGCGGGGGCGGGGCCCACAGATACGCAGTATTTT
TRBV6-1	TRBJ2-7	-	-	CASSGGQQSFPYEQYF	TGTGCCAGCAGTGGCGGACAGCAATCTTTCCCCTACGAGCAGTACTTC
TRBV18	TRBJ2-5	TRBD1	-	CASSPLATGGEETQYF	TGTGCCAGCTCACCCTTAGCGACAGGGGGCGAGGAGACCCAGTACTTC
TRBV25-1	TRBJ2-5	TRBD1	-	CASRQGAGETQYF	TGTGCCAGCCGACAGGGGGCGGGCGAGACCCAGTACTTC
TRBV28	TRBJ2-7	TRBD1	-	CASSRAGTGAAYEQYF	TGTGCCAGCAGCCGCGCCGGGACAGGGGCTGCCTACGAGCAGTACTTC
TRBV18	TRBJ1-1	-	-	CASSPPSALREAFF	TGTGCCAGCTCACCACCTTCTGCACTCCGAGAAGCTTTCTTT
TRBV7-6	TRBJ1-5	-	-	CASGVGAFQPQHF	TGTGCCAGCGGTGTCGGGGCTTTCCAGCCCCAGCATTTT
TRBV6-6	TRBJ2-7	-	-	CASSSPTTGPYEQYF	TGTGCCAGCAGCTCTCCGACTACCGGCCCCTACGAGCAGTACTTC
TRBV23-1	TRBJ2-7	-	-	CASSQIRNNSGRPYEQYF	TGCGCCAGCAGTCAAATCCGGAACAATAGCGGTCGCCCCTACGAGCAGTACTTC
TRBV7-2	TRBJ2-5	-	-	CASSLVGGQETQYF	TGTGCCAGCAGCTTAGTCGGGGGCCAAGAGACCCAGTACTTC
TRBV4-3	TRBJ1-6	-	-	CASSQDRGGWDSPLHF	TGCGCCAGCAGCCAAGATCGAGGGGGGTGGGATTCACCCCTCCACTTT
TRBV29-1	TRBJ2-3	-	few	CSVEDAGRRQYF	TGCAGCGTTGAAGACGCGGGACGCCGGCAGTATTTT
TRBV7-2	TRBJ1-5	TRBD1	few	CASSPRQGPWPQHF	TGTGCCAGCAGCCCCCGACAGGGGCCATGGCCCCAGCATTTT
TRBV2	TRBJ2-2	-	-	CASIGLILSGELFF	TGTGCCAGCATCGGCCTCATCCTGAGCGGGGAGCTGTTTTTT
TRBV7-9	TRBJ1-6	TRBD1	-	CASSPTGDSPLHF	TGTGCCAGCAGCCCTACAGGGGATTCACCCCTCCACTTT
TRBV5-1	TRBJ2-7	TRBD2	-	CASSPSTSDSYEQYF	TGCGCCAGCAGCCCGTCGACTAGCGACTCCTACGAGCAGTACTTC
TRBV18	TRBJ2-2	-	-	CASSRQDTGELFF	TGTGCCAGCTCACGTCAGGACACCGGGGAGCTGTTTTTT
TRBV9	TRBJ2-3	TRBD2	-	CASSVGLVTDTQYF	TGTGCCAGCAGCGTGGGACTAGTCACAGATACGCAGTATTTT
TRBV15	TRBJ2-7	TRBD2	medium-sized	CATSRGRLAGPYEQYF	TGTGCCACCAGCAGAGGCCGACTAGCGGGTCCCTACGAGCAGTACTTC
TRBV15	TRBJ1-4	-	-	CATSRDWGSTNEKLFF	TGTGCCACCAGCAGAGATTGGGGGTCAACTAATGAAAAACTGTTTTTT
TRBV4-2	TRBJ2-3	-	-	CASSQVGGQDTQYF	TGTGCCAGCAGCCAAGTTGGGGGGCAAGATACGCAGTATTTT
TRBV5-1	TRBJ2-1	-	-	CASSPSGRSGEQFF	TGCGCCAGCAGCCCGTCGGGGCGCTCGGGTGAGCAGTTCTTC
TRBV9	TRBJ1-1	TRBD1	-	CASSPGTGASGTEAFF	TGTGCCAGCAGCCCCGGGACAGGAGCTTCGGGAACTGAAGCTTTCTTT
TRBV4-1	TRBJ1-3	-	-	CASSQAGGAGNTIYF	TGCGCCAGCAGCCAAGCCGGGGGGGCTGGAAACACCATATATTTT
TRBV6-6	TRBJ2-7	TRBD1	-	CASSRDRGAYEQYF	TGTGCCAGCAGTAGGGACAGGGGAGCCTACGAGCAGTACTTC
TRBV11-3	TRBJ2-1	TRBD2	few	CASSSGLAGGEQFF	TGTGCCAGCAGCTCGGGACTAGCTGGAGGTGAGCAGTTCTTC
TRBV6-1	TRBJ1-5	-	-	CASSELTLGGSNQPQHF	TGTGCCAGCAGTGAGCTTACCCTAGGAGGGAGCAATCAGCCCCAGCATTTT
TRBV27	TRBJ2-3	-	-	CASSFRRSTDTQYF	TGTGCCAGCAGTTTTCGGCGAAGCACAGATACGCAGTATTTT
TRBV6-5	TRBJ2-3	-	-	CASSSQNTDTQYF	TGTGCCAGCAGTTCTCAAAACACAGATACGCAGTATTTT
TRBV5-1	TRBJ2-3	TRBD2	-	CASSLSAGPTDTQYF	TGCGCCAGCAGCTTGTCAGCGGGGCCCACAGATACGCAGTATTTT
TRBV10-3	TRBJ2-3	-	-	CAISESRQTTSTDTQYF	TGTGCCATCAGTGAGTCGAGACAAACGACTAGCACAGATACGCAGTATTTT
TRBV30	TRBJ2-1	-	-	CAWRWDYNEQFF	TGTGCCTGGAGATGGGACTACAATGAGCAGTTCTTC